This paragraph covers one T cell receptor (beta chain) sequence. Sample-barcoded 5' priming and a J-beta primer mix drove a second PCR of about 6 to 12 cycles. Each TCR beta cDNA got a 12-nucleotide random molecular identifier. TCRdb reprocessed the 5' RACE reads with MiXCR, giving one entry per CDR3 protein. The table shows some 850,000 distinct CDR3 sequences, with 20% to 30% occurring only once. The germline V gene has CDR1 SEHNR and CDR2 FQNEAQ (reference sequence). The CDR3 runs to 11 residues. The V gene lost 1 base and the J gene lost 8 bases, with 5 bases spanning the gap. The data derive from a study of blood T cells in healthy people across ages. Study details: When template switching was applied, about one barcoded beta molecule was captured per two T cells.

The data were also submitted as part of a second study, on T cells of mothers and their children.

The TCR originated in a boy aged 10-17 years in good health. J is TRBJ1-2 and V is TRBV7-9; D gene ambiguous. Source material: blood. The CDR3 nucleotides are TGTGCCAGCAGCTTAGAGAAGGGCTACACCTTC. Its translation: CASSLEKGYTF.